Listed here are 27 T cell receptor beta chains from one sample, sequenced in a study of post-analysis software for immune sequencing data. Study-wide findings and caveats: The five TRBV segments detected at higher frequency in patients than in controls included TRBV5-6, TRBV5-1 and TRBV20-1.

Every TCR beta cDNA library bore unique molecular identifiers. TCRdb redid the calling of the PCR reads with MiXCR, one entry per CDR3 protein. The table shows about 770,000 distinct CDR3 sequences, with just over 45% occurring only once. The antigens of these receptors remain unknown. Sequencing was carried out using blood. The receptors were sampled from a girl between 5 and 17 years old with multiple sclerosis.

The chain is built from TRBV6-6 and TRBJ2-1; D is possibly TRBD2 (5 bases). Trimming took 2 bases from V and 0 from J, leaving 11 bases between them. The CDR3 spans 16 residues. Germline V gene lookup returns CDR1 MNHNY and CDR2 SVGAGI (reference sequence). DNA for the CDR3: TGTGCCAGCAGTTACGGTCGGGATAGCTCCTACAATGAGCAGTTCTTC. Its translation: CASSYGRDSSYNEQFF.

The chain employs TRBV5-5 and TRBJ1-1; tentatively, D is TRBD1 (6 bases). CDR3 length: 17 residues. V lost 0 bases, J lost 4 bases, and 19 bases lay in between. CDR1 is SGHKS and CDR2 is YYEKEE in the germline V gene (reference sequence). This chain's CDR3 is CASSLGGGIDRTTEAFF. The CDR3 DNA reads TGTGCCAGCAGCTTGGGCGGGGGGATAGACAGGACCACTGAAGCTTTCTTT.

For this clonotype: A read error is possible here, since a much larger clone lies one base away. The chain joins TRBV6-9 to TRBJ2-7; TRBD2 matches 11 bases. The CDR3 covers 15 residues. Germline values: CDR1 MNHGY, CDR2 SVAAGI. CDR3 region: CVSRTGLAATYEQYF. CDR3 DNA: TGTGTCAGCAGGACGGGACTAGCGGCGACCTACGAGCAGTACTTC.

The genes are TRBV20-1 and TRBJ2-1, with 9 positions matching TRBD2. This CDR3 is built from 14 residues. CDR1 and CDR2 from the germline V gene are DFQATT and SNEGSKA (reference sequence). Trimming took 4 bases from V and 2 from J; bases not matched to a gene: 3. The CDR3, as DNA: TGCAGTGCTATGCGGACTAGCGCCTACAATGAGCAGTTCTTC. Its protein product is CSAMRTSAYNEQFF.

This clonotype turned up a few times. The rearrangement joins TRBV20-1 to TRBJ2-5; D is possibly TRBD2 (5 bases). The V gene's germline CDR1 is DFQATT and CDR2 SNEGSKA (reference sequence). Trimming shortened V by 5 bases and J by 4 bases, and 14 bases separated the two germline ends. CDR3 length: 13 residues. CDR3 residues: CSAGRVIRETQYF. The CDR3 nucleotides are TGCAGTGCTGGGAGAGTGATCCGAGAGACCCAGTACTTC.

The gene calls are TRBV27 and TRBJ1-1; 8 bases fit TRBD1. The CDR3 runs 15 residues. V was clipped by 5 bases and J by 1 base; unmatched bases: 6. The germline V gene encodes CDR1 MNHEY and CDR2 SMNVEV (reference sequence). The chain's CDR3 is CASSTMDRANTEAFF. Here the CDR3 DNA reads TGTGCCAGCAGTACCATGGACAGGGCGAACACTGAAGCTTTCTTT.

The V and J genes are TRBV28 and TRBJ1-5, with TRBD1 matching 7 bases. The germline CDR1 and CDR2 sequences are MDHEN and SYDVKM. The CDR3 sequence is 15 residues long. The ends lost 4 bases at V and 3 bases at J; junction bases unmatched: 6. In nucleotides, the CDR3 is TGTGCCAGCAGTTCCACAGGGGCTCCCAATCAGCCCCAGCATTTT. Amino acids: CASSSTGAPNQPQHF.

The rearrangement uses TRBV4-2 and TRBJ1-2; D might be TRBD1 (6 bases). The V gene's germline CDR1 is LGHNA and CDR2 YNFKEQ. CDR3 size: 15 residues. The V end lost 0 bases, the J end lost 3 bases, and 11 bases lay between the germline ends. The CDR3 DNA reads TGTGCCAGCAGCCAAGATGAGGGACAACACTATGGCTACACCTTC. Translating it yields CASSQDEGQHYGYTF.

This clonotype was detected a few times. The genes are TRBV6-1 and TRBJ2-7, with a tentative D call TRBD1 (5 bases). The CDR3 loop spans 15 amino acids. The V end lost 0 bases, the J end lost 3 bases, and 12 bases lay between the germline ends. Germline V CDR1 and CDR2: MNHNS, SASEGT. CDR3 DNA: TGTGCCAGCAGTGAAGCGGCAGGGAACCTCTACGAGCAGTACTTC. Protein: CASSEAAGNLYEQYF.

The chain carries TRBV5-1 and TRBJ2-3, with D perhaps matching TRBD1 (6 bases). CDR3 length: 13 amino acids. Germline loops: CDR1 SGHRS, CDR2 YFSETQ. The V end was cut by 5 bases, the J end by 4 bases, with 11 bases between. CDR3: CASRPPGADTQYF. Written as DNA, the CDR3 is TGCGCCAGCAGACCTCCAGGGGCAGATACGCAGTATTTT.

DNA of the CDR3: TGTGCCAGCAGCCAGTACCCGGGACATGAGCAGTTCTTC. This codes for CASSQYPGHEQFF. The rearrangement links TRBV3-1 to TRBJ2-1, with D tentatively TRBD1 or TRBD2 (5 bases each). Trimming pared 3 bases from V and 8 bases from J, leaving 11 bases between. The CDR3 has 13 residues. Germline CDR1 LGHDT, CDR2 YNNKEL (reference sequence).

This clonotype was counted many times. The V call is TRBV20-1, the J call TRBJ2-1; no definite D call. There are 16 residues in the CDR3. Trimming took 3 bases from V and 8 from J, leaving 23 bases between them. The germline CDR1 and CDR2 sequences are DFQATT and SNEGSKA (reference sequence). CDR3 sequence reads: CSASPGGAVRHYEQFF. The DNA of the CDR3 is TGCAGTGCTAGTCCAGGCGGAGCCGTTCGTCACTATGAGCAGTTCTTC.

V usage is TRBV14 and J usage is TRBJ1-2, with TRBD1 identical over 7 bases. J was trimmed by 4 bases and V by 2 bases; bases with no gene match: 4. Germline-derived CDR1 and CDR2 are SGHDN and FVKESK. The CDR3 loop spans 14 amino acids. CDR3 nucleotides: TGTGCCAGCAGCCAAACAGGGGTGAGCTATGGCTACACCTTC. It specifies CASSQTGVSYGYTF.

The chain employs TRBV21-1 and TRBJ2-5; TRBD2 is taken as the D call from the table, unchecked against the DNA. TRBV21-1 is termed a pseudogene. This CDR3 is 18 amino acids long. CDR3 sequence (DNA): TGTACCAGCAGCCAGGGGCCTAGCGGAAGACCCTTCCAAGAGACCCAGTACTTC. This sequence encodes CTSSQGPSGRPFQETQYF.

This chain uses TRBV7-2 with TRBJ2-3; 8 positions agree with TRBD1. The CDR3 is 16 residues long. CDR1 is SGHTA and CDR2 is FQGNSA in the germline V gene. Unmatched junction bases numbered 9, after V lost 5 bases and J lost 2 bases. Written as DNA, the CDR3 is TGTGCCAGCAGCCAACAGGGGGGCAGTCCCACAGATACGCAGTATTTT. Translation gives CASSQQGGSPTDTQYF.

The chain carries TRBV13 and TRBJ2-1, with D tentatively TRBD2 (6 bases). Trimming shortened V by 7 bases and J by 2 bases, and 15 bases separated the two germline ends. This CDR3 is built from 15 residues. Germline CDR1 reads PRHDT; CDR2 reads FYEKMQ (reference sequence). DNA for the CDR3: TGTGCCAGCACCTCGGGGGTAGCGGCCTACAATGAGCAGTTCTTC. It is translated as CASTSGVAAYNEQFF.

This clonotype was recorded a few times. This sequence joins TRBV20-1 and TRBJ2-3, with TRBD2 matching over 14 bases. The trim removed 3 bases at V and 4 bases at J, leaving 9 bases unmatched. The germline gives CDR1 DFQATT, CDR2 SNEGSKA (reference sequence). This CDR3 region has 17 residues. The CDR3 region has the DNA TGCAGTGCTAGGGGACTAGCGGGAGCCTTAGTGGCAGATACGCAGTATTTT. Protein: CSARGLAGALVADTQYF.

This clonotype occurred a few times. The chain has TRBV18 and TRBJ2-7; D ambiguous. CDR1 is KGHSH, CDR2 LQKENI, per germline. This CDR3 is 13 amino acids long. Trimming pared 3 bases from V and 3 bases from J, leaving 9 bases between. DNA of the CDR3: TGTGCCAGCTCACCCAAAGACGGCTACGAGCAGTACTTC. Its protein is CASSPKDGYEQYF.

The CDR3 DNA sequence: TGTGCCAGCAGCCAAGCCACCGACTTTGGGGCTAGCCAAGAGACCCAGTACTTC. Encoded protein: CASSQATDFGASQETQYF. The J gene is TRBJ2-5, the V gene TRBV3-1, with a weak D call TRBD1 (5 bases). The CDR3 extends over 18 amino acids. V was clipped by 1 base and J by 1 base, with 19 bases between them. Germline assignment: CDR1 LGHDT and CDR2 YNNKEL (reference sequence).

This CDR3 is CSFGKGRTEAFF. The DNA of the CDR3 is TGCAGCTTCGGGAAGGGTCGGACTGAAGCTTTCTTT. This chain joins TRBV29-1 and TRBJ1-1, with D unclear. V was cut by 8 bases and J by 5 bases, with 15 bases left in between. CDR1 is SQVTM and CDR2 is ANQGSEA in the germline V gene. CDR3 size: 12 residues.

V usage is TRBV20-1 and J usage is TRBJ2-4; 14 bases are shared with TRBD2. The DNA end lines up better with TRBJ2-7; the J call may be wrong. There are 18 residues in the CDR3. The germline gives CDR1 DFQATT, CDR2 SNEGSKA (reference sequence). CDR3 in DNA: TGCAGTGCTGCCCCGACTAGCGGGAGGGTGCCTTCCTCCTACGAGCAGTACTTC. Translating gives CSAAPTSGRVPSSYEQYF.

The CDR3 DNA reads TGTGCCAGCAGCTTGGCAGGGGCGACAGGGGTAGGTGAGCAGTTCTTC. It encodes CASSLAGATGVGEQFF. The rearrangement joins TRBV7-2 to TRBJ2-1; 8 positions agree with TRBD1. Per germline, CDR1 SGHTA and CDR2 FQGNSA. The V and J ends lost 3 bases and 9 bases, in that order; junction bases with no gene match: 13. The CDR3 extends over 16 amino acids.

This clonotype was detected only a few times. The chain joins TRBV20-1 to TRBJ2-1, with a weak D call TRBD2 (5 bases). CDR1 and CDR2 from the germline V gene are DFQATT and SNEGSKA (reference sequence). V was shortened by 6 bases and J by 0 bases, with 18 bases between the two germline ends. This CDR3 is 16 amino acids long. This CDR3 reads CSAGPSAGYSYNEQFF. CDR3 coding DNA: TGCAGTGCCGGGCCGTCGGCGGGCTACTCCTACAATGAGCAGTTCTTC.

This clonotype showed up just a few times. This chain links TRBV7-2 with TRBJ2-1; 10 bases map to TRBD2. Germline CDR1 SGHTA, CDR2 FQGNSA. After removal of 5 bases from V and 4 bases from J, the junction contained 5 bases not matched to a gene. CDR3 length: 15 residues. The CDR3 nucleotides are TGTGCCAGCAGCGACACTAGCGGGGAATACAATGAGCAGTTCTTC. Amino acid sequence: CASSDTSGEYNEQFF.

This clonotype was detected only a few times. The chain links TRBV15 to TRBJ2-7; TRBD2 matches 7 bases. Germline V CDR1 and CDR2: LNHNV, YYDKDF (reference sequence). V was clipped by 0 bases and J by 1 base; unmatched bases: 3. This CDR3 is 15 amino acids long. DNA of the CDR3: TGTGCCACCAGCAGAGAATTGCGGGAGTCCTACGAGCAGTACTTC. Amino acid sequence: CATSRELRESYEQYF.

At least ten counts were recorded for this clonotype. The chain has TRBV7-2 and TRBJ2-7; no definite D call. Germline lookup yields CDR1 SGHTA and CDR2 FQGNSA. V gave up 4 bases and J gave up 6 bases, with 16 bases separating them. The CDR3 loop spans 14 amino acids. CDR3 in amino acids: CASSSLREGREQYF. For the CDR3, the DNA is TGTGCCAGCAGCTCCCTTCGTGAAGGGCGCGAGCAGTACTTC.

V is TRBV5-5 and J is TRBJ2-1; maybe TRBD1 (6 bases). CDR1 is SGHKS and CDR2 is YYEKEE in the germline V gene (reference sequence). Trimming shortened V by 4 bases and J by 10 bases, and 15 bases separated the two germline ends. This CDR3 region has 13 residues. DNA for the CDR3: TGTGCCAGCAGCCCCGGGACATTCTACGAGCAGTTCTTC. Protein product: CASSPGTFYEQFF.